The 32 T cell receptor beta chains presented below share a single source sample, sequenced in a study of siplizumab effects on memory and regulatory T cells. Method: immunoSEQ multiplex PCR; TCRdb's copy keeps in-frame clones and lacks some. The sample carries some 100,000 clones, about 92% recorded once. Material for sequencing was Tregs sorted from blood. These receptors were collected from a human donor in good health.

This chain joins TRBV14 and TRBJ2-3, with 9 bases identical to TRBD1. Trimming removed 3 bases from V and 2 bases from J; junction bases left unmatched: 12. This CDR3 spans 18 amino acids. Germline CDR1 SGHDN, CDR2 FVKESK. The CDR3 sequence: CASSQDAGQGLSTDTQYF. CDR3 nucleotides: TGTGCCAGCAGCCAGGATGCGGGACAGGGCCTTTCCACAGATACGCAGTATTTT.

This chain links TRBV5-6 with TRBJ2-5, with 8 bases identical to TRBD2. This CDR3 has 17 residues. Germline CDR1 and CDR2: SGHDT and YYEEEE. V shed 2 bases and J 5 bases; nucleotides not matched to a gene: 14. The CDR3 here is CASSLVLRGALSETQYF. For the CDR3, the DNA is TGTGCCAGCAGCTTAGTCTTGCGGGGGGCCCTTTCTGAGACCCAGTACTTC.

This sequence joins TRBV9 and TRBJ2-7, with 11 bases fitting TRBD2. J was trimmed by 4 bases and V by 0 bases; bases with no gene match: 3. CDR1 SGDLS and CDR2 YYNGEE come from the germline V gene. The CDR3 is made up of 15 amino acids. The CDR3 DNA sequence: TGTGCCAGCAGCGTAGGAGGGACTAGCGGTTACGAGCAGTACTTC. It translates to CASSVGGTSGYEQYF.

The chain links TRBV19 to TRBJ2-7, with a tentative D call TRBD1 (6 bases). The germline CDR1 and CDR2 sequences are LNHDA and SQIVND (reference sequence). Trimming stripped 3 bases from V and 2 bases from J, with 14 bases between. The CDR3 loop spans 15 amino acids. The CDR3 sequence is CASSIGQGSTYEQYF. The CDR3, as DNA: TGTGCCAGTAGTATTGGTCAGGGGTCTACCTACGAGCAGTACTTC.

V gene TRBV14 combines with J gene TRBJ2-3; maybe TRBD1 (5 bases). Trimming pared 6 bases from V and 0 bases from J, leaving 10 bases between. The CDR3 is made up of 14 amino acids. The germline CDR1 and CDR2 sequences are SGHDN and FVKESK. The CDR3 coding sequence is TGTGCCAGCAGACTAAGGGGCAGCACAGATACGCAGTATTTT. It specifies CASRLRGSTDTQYF. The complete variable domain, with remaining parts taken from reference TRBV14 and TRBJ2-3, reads EAGVTQFPSHSVIEKGQTVTLRCDPISGHDNLYWYRRVMGKEIKFLLHFVKESKQDESGMPNNRFLAERTGGTYSTLKVQPAELEDSGVYFCASRLRGSTDTQYFGPGTRLTVL.

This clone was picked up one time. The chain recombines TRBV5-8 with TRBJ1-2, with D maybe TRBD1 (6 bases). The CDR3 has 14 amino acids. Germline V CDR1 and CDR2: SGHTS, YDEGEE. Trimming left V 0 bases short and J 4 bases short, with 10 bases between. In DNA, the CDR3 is TGTGCCAGCAGCTTGGCAGGCAGGGGCTATGGCTACACCTTC. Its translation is CASSLAGRGYGYTF. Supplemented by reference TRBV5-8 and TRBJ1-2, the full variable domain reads EAGVTQSPTHLIKTRGQQATLRCSPISGHTSVYWYQQALGLGLQFLLWYDEGEERNRGNFPPRFSGRQFPNYSSELNVNALELEDSALYLCASSLAGRGYGYTFGSGTRLTVV.

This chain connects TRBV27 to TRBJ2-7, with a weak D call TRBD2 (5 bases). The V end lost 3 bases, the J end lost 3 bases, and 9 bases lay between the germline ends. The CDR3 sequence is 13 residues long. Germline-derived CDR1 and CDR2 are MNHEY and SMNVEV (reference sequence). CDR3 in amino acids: CASSFEGYYEQYF. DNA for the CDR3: TGTGCCAGCAGTTTCGAGGGATACTACGAGCAGTACTTC.

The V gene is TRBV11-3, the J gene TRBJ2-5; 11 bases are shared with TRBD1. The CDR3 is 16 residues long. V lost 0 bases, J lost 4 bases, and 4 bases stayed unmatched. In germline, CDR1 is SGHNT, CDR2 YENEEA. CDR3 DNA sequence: TGTGCCAGCAGCTTAGAGGGGGACAGGGGGAGAGAGACCCAGTACTTC. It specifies CASSLEGDRGRETQYF.

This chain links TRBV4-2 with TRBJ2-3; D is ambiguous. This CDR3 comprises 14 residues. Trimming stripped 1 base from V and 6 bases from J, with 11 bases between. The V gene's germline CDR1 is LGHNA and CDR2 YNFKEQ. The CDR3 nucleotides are TGTGCCAGCAGCCAAGTAGGCCTCTCGGATACGCAGTATTTT. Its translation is CASSQVGLSDTQYF.

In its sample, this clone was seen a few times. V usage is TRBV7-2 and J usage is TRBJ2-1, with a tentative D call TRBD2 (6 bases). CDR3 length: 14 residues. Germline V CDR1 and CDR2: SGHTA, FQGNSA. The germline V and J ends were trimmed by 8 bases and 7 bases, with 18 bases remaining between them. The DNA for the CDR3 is TGTGCCAGCTCCCCGCACGGGGGTAGGAATGAGCAGTTCTTC. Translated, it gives CASSPHGGRNEQFF. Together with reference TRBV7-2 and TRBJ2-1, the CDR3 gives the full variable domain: GAGVSQSPSNKVTEKGKDVELRCDPISGHTALYWYRQSLGQGLEFLIYFQGNSAPDKSGLPSDRFSAERTGGSVSTLTIQRTQQEDSAVYLCASSPHGGRNEQFFGPGTRLTVL.

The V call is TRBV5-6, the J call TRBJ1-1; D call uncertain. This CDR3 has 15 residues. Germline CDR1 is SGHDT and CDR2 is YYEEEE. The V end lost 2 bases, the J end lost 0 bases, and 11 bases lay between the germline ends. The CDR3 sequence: CASSFGPTMNTEAFF. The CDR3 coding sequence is TGTGCCAGCAGCTTCGGACCGACTATGAACACTGAAGCTTTCTTT. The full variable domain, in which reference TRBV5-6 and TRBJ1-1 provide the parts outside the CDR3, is DAGVTQSPTHLIKTRGQQVTLRCSPKSGHDTVSWYQQALGQGPQFIFQYYEEEERQRGNFPDRFSGHQFPNYSSELNVNALLLGDSALYLCASSFGPTMNTEAFFGQGTRLTVV.

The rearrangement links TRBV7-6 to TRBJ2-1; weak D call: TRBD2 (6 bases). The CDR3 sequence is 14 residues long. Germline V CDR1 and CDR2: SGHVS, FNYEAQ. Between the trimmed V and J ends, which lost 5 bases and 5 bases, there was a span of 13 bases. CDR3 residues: CASSPPGGHNEQFF. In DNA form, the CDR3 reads TGTGCCAGCAGCCCGCCCGGGGGTCACAATGAGCAGTTCTTC.

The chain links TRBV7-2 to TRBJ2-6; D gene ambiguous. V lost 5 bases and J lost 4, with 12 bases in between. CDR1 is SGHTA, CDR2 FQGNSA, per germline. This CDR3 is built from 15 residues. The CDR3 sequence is CASSLGRTGANVLTF. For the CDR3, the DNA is TGTGCCAGCAGCCTAGGGCGGACCGGGGCCAACGTCCTGACTTTC.

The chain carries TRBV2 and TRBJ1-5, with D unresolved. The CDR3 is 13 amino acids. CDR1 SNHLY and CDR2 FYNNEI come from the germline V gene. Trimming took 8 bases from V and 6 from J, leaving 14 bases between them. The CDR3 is CASDEGAFQPQHF. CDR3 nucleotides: TGTGCCAGCGATGAGGGCGCGTTTCAGCCCCAGCATTTT.

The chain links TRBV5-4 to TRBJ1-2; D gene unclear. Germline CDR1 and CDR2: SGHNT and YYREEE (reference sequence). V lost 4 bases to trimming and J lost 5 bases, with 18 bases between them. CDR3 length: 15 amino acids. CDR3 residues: CASSPGRGFWYGYTF. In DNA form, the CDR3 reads TGTGCCAGCAGCCCTGGTCGCGGGTTTTGGTATGGCTACACCTTC.

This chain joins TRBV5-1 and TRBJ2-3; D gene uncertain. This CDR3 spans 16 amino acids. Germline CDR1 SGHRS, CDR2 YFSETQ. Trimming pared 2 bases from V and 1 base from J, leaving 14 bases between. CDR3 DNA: TGCGCCAGCAGCTTACCCCCCAGTGGGGGCACAGATACGCAGTATTTT. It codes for CASSLPPSGGTDTQYF.

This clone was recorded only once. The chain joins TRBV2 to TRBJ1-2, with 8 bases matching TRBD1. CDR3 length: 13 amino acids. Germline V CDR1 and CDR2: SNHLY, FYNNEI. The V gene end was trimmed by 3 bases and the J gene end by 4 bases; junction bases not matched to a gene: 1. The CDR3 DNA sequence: TGTGCCAGCAGTGACAGGGGGCTCTATGGCTACACCTTC. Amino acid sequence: CASSDRGLYGYTF.

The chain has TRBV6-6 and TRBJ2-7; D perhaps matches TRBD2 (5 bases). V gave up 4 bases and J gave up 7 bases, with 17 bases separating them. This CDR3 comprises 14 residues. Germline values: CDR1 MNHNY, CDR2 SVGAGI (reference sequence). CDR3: CASSWTWGVEEQYF. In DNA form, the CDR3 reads TGTGCCAGCAGTTGGACTTGGGGAGTGGAAGAGCAGTACTTC.

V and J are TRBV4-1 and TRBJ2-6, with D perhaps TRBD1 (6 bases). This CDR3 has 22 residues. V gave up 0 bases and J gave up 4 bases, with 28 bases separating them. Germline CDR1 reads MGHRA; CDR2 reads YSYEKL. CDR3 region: CASSQDLLTKFNVGAGANVLTF. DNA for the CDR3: TGCGCCAGCAGCCAAGACCTCCTAACCAAGTTCAACGTGGGGGCCGGGGCCAACGTCCTGACTTTC.

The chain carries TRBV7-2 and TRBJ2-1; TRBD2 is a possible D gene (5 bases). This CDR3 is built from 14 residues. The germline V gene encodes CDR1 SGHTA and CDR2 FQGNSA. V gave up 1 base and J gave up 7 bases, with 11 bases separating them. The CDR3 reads CASSLVSGGNEQFF. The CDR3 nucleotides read TGTGCCAGCAGCTTAGTTTCGGGCGGGAATGAGCAGTTCTTC.

Here the CDR3 DNA reads TGTGCCAGCAGCCCGGAGCTAGCGGGAGTAAGTGAGCAGTACTTC. Protein product: CASSPELAGVSEQYF. The V gene is TRBV7-6, the J gene TRBJ2-7, with 10 bases identical to TRBD2. CDR3 length: 15 amino acids. The germline gives CDR1 SGHVS, CDR2 FNYEAQ. V dropped 5 bases and J dropped 7; count of bases not matched to a gene: 11.

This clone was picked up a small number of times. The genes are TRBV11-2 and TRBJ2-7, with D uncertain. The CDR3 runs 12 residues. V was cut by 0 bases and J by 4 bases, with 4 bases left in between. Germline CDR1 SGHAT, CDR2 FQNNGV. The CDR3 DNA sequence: TGTGCCAGCAGCTTAGATAGATACGAGCAGTACTTC. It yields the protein CASSLDRYEQYF.

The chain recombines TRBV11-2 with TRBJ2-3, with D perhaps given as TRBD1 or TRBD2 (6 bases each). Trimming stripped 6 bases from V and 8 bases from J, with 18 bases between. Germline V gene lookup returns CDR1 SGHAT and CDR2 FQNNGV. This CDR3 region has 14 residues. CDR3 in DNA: TGTGCCAGCAGGTGGGGGGCTACCCCTTCTACGCAGTATTTT. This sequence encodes CASRWGATPSTQYF.

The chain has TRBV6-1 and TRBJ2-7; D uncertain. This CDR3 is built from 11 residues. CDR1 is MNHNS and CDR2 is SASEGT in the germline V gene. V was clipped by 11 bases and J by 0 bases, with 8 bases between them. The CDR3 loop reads CAAQTSYEQYF. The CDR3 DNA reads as TGTGCCGCACAGACCTCCTACGAGCAGTACTTC.

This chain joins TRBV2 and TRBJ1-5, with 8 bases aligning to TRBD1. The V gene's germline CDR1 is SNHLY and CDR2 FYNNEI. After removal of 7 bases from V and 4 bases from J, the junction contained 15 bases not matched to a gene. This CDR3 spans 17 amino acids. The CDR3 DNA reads TGTGCCAGCATGGTAGATCGGCGAGACAGGGGTAATCAGCCCCAGCATTTT. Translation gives CASMVDRRDRGNQPQHF.

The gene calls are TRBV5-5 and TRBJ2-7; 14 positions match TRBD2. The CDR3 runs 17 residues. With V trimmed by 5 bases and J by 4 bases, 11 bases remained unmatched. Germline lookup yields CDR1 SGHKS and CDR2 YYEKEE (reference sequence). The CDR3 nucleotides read TGTGCCAGCAGTCGGACTAGCGGGAGGCACCATGTTTACGAGCAGTACTTC. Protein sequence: CASSRTSGRHHVYEQYF.

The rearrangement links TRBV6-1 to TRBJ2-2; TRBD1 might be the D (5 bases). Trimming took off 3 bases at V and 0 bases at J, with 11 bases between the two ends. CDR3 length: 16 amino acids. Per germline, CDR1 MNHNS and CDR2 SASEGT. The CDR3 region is CASSERTPANTGELFF. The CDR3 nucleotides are TGTGCCAGCAGTGAGAGGACACCTGCGAACACCGGGGAGCTGTTTTTT.

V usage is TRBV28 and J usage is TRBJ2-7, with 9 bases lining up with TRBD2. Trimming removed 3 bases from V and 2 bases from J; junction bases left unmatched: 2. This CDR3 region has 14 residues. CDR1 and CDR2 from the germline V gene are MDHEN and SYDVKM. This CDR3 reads CASSLASGTYEQYF. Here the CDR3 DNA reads TGTGCCAGCAGTTTGGCTAGCGGGACCTACGAGCAGTACTTC.

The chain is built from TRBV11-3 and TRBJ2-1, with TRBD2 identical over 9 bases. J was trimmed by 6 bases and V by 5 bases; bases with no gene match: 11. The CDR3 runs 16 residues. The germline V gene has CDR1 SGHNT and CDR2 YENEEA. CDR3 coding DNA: TGTGCCAGCAGCCGGGAATTTGGCGGGAGGGCCAATGAGCAGTTCTTC. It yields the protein CASSREFGGRANEQFF.

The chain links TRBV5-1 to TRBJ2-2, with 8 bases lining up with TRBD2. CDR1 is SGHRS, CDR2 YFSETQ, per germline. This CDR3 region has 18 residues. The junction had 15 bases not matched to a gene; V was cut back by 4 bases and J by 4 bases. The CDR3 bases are TGCGCCAGCAGCCCCGATGGGCTAGCGGGTTACGGCACCGGGGAGCTGTTTTTT. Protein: CASSPDGLAGYGTGELFF. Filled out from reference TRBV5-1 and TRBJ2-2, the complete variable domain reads KAGVTQTPRYLIKTRGQQVTLSCSPISGHRSVSWYQQTPGQGLQFLFEYFSETQRNKGNFPGRFSGRQFSNSRSEMNVSTLELGDSALYLCASSPDGLAGYGTGELFFGEGSRLTVL.

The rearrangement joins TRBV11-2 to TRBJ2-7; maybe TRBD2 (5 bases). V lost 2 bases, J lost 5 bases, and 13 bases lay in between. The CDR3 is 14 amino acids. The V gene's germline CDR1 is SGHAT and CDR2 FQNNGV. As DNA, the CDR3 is TGTGCCAGCAGCTTATTTCGGGATGACGACGAGCAGTACTTC. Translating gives CASSLFRDDDEQYF.

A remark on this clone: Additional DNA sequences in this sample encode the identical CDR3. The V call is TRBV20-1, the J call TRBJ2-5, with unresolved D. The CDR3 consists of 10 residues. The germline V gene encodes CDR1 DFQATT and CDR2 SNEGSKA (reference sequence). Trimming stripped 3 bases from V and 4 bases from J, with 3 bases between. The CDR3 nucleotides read TGCAGTGCTAGGCGAGAGACCCAGTACTTC. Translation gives CSARRETQYF.